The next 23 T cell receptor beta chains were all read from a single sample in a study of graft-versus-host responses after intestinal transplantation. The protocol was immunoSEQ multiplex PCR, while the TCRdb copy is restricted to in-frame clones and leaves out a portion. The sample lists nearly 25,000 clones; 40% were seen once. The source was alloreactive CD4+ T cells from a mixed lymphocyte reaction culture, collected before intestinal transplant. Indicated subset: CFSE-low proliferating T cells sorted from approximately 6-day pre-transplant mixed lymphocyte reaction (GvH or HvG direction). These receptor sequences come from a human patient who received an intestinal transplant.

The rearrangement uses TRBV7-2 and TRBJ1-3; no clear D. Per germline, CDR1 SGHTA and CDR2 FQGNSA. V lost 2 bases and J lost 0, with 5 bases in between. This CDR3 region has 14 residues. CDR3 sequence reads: CASSLYYSGNTIYF. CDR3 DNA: TGTGCCAGCAGCTTATATTACTCTGGAAACACCATATATTTT.

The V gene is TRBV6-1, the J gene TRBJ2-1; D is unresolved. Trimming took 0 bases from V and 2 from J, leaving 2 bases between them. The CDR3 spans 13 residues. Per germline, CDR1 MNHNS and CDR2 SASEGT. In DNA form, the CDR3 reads TGTGCCAGCAGTGAAGCCACCTACAATGAGCAGTTCTTC. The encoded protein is CASSEATYNEQFF.

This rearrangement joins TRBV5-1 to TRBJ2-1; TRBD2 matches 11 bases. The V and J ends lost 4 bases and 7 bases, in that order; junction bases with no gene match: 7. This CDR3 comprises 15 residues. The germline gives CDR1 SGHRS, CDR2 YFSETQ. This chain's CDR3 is CASSPVTSGINEQFF. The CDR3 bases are TGCGCCAGCAGCCCGGTGACTAGCGGGATTAATGAGCAGTTCTTC.

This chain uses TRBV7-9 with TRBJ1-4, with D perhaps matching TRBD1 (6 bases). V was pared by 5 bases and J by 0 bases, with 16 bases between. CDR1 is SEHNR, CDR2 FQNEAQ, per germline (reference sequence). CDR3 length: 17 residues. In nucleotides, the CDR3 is TGTGCCAGCAGCAACTGGGACACCCCATCAACTAATGAAAAACTGTTTTTT. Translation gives CASSNWDTPSTNEKLFF.

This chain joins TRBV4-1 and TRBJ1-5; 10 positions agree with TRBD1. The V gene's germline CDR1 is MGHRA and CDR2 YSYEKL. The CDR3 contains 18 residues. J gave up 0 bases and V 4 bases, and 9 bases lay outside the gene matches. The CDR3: CASSLAGTGASSNQPQHF. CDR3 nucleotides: TGCGCCAGCAGCCTTGCCGGGACAGGGGCTAGTAGCAATCAGCCCCAGCATTTT.

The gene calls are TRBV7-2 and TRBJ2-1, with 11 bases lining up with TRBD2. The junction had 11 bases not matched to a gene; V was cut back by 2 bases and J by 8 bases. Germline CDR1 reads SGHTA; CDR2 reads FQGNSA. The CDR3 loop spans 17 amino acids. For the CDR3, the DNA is TGTGCCAGCAGCTTACAGTATGTGGCTAGCGGGGGGCATGAGCAGTTCTTC. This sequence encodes CASSLQYVASGGHEQFF.

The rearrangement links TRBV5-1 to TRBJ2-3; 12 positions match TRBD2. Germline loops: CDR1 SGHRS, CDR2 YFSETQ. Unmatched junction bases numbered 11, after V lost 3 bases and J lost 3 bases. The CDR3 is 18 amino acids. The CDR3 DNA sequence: TGCGCCAGCAGCTGGATCCAACTAGCGGGAGGTCAGACAGATACGCAGTATTTT. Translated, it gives CASSWIQLAGGQTDTQYF.

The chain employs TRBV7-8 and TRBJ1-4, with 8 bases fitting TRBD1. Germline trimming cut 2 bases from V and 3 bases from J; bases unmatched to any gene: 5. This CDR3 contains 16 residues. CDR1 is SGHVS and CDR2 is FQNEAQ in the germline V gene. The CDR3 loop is CASSLQGARSNEKLFF. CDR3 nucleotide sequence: TGTGCCAGCAGCTTACAGGGGGCTCGATCTAATGAAAAACTGTTTTTT.

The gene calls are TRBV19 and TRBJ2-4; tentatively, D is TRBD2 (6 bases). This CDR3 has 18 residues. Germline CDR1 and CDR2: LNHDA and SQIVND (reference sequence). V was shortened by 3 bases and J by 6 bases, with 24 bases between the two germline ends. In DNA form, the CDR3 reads TGTGCCAGTAGTATTAGCGTGGGGCCCGCGGGGCGCGGAAACATTCAGTACTTC. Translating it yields CASSISVGPAGRGNIQYF.

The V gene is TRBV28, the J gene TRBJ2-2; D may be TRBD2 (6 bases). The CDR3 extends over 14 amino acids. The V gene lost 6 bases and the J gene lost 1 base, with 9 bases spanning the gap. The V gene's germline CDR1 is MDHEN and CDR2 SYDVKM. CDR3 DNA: TGTGCCAGCAGGTTAGCGGTGAACACCGGGGAGCTGTTTTTT. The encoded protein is CASRLAVNTGELFF.

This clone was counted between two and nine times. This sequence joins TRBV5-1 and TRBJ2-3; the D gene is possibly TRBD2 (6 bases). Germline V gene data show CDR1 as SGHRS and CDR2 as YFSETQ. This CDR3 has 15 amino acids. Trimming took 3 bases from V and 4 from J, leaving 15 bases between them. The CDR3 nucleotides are TGCGCCAGCAGCTGGGGATTCCCGGGGGCAGATACGCAGTATTTT. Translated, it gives CASSWGFPGADTQYF.

Written as DNA, the CDR3 is TGTGCCAGCAGCTTAGTCATGACCGGGGAGCTGTTTTTT. It translates to CASSLVMTGELFF. J is TRBJ2-2 and V is TRBV7-9; D remains ambiguous. The CDR3 length is 13 residues. The germline gives CDR1 SEHNR, CDR2 FQNEAQ (reference sequence). V lost 1 base, J lost 5 bases, and 5 bases lay in between.

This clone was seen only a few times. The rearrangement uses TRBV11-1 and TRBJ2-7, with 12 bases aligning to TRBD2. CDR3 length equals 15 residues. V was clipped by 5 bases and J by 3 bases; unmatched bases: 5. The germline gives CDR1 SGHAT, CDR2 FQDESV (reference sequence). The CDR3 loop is CASSRGLAGIYEQYF. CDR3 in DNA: TGTGCCAGCAGCCGTGGACTAGCGGGAATCTACGAGCAGTACTTC.

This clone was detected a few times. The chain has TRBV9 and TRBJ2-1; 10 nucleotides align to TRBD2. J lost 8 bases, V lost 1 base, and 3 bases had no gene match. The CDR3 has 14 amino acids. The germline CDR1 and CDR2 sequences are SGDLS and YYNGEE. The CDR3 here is CASSVLAGAHEQFF. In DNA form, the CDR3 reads TGTGCCAGCAGCGTACTAGCGGGAGCCCATGAGCAGTTCTTC.

CDR3 DNA: TGTGCCAGCAGCCAAGATATTGTGCCCCCGGACAGCCAAGCTTTCTTT. Translation gives CASSQDIVPPDSQAFF. The chain is built from TRBV4-2 and TRBJ1-1, with D tentatively TRBD1 (6 bases). Trimming shortened V by 0 bases and J by 9 bases, and 20 bases separated the two germline ends. Germline V CDR1 and CDR2: LGHNA, YNFKEQ. The CDR3 totals 16 residues.

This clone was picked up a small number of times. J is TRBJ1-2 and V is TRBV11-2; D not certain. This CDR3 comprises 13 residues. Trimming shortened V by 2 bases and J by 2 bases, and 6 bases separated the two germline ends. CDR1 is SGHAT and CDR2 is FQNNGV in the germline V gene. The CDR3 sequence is CASSLNINYGYTF. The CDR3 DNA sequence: TGTGCCAGCAGCTTAAATATCAACTATGGCTACACCTTC.

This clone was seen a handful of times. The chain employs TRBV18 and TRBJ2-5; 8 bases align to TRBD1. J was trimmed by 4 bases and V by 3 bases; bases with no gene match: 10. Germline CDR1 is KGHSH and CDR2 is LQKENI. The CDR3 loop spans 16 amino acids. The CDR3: CASSPGDRSWGETQYF. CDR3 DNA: TGTGCCAGCTCACCCGGGGACAGGTCCTGGGGAGAGACCCAGTACTTC.

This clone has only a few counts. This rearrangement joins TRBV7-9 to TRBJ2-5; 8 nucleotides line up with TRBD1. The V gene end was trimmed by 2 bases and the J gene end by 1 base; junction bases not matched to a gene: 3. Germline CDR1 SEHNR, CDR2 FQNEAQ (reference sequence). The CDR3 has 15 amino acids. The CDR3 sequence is CASSLMGTGQETQYF. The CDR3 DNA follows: TGTGCCAGCAGCTTAATGGGGACAGGCCAAGAGACCCAGTACTTC.

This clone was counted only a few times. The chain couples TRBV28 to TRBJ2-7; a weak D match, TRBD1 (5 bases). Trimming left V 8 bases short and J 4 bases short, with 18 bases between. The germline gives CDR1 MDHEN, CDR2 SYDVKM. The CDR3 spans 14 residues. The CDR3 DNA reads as TGTGCCAGCCTCAGACCAGGGAAGGGGTACGAGCAGTACTTC. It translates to CASLRPGKGYEQYF.

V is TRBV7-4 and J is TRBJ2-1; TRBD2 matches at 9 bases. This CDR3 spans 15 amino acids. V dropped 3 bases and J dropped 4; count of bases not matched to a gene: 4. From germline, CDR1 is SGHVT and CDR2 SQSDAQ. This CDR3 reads CASSFRLAGYNEQFF. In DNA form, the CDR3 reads TGTGCCAGCAGCTTTAGGCTAGCGGGGTACAATGAGCAGTTCTTC.

The DNA of the CDR3 is TGTGCCAGCAGTGAGGAGAATTTCAATCAGCCCCAGCATTTT. The encoded protein is CASSEENFNQPQHF. This rearrangement joins TRBV6-1 to TRBJ1-5; D is unclear. CDR3 length: 14 amino acids. Trimming pared 3 bases from V and 3 bases from J, leaving 9 bases between. The germline gives CDR1 MNHNS, CDR2 SASEGT.

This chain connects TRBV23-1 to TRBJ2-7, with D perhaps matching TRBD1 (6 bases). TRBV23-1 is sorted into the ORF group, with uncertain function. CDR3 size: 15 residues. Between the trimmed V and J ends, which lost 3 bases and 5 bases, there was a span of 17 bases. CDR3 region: CASSHDYRDIHEQYF. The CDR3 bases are TGCGCCAGCAGTCACGACTACCGGGACATACACGAGCAGTACTTC.

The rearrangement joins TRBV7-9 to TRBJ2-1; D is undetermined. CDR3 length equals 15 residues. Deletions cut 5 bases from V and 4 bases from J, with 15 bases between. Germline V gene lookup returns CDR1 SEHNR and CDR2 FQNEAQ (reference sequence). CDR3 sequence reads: CASSPSAAVYNEQFF. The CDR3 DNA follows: TGTGCCAGCAGCCCGTCGGCGGCCGTGTACAATGAGCAGTTCTTC.